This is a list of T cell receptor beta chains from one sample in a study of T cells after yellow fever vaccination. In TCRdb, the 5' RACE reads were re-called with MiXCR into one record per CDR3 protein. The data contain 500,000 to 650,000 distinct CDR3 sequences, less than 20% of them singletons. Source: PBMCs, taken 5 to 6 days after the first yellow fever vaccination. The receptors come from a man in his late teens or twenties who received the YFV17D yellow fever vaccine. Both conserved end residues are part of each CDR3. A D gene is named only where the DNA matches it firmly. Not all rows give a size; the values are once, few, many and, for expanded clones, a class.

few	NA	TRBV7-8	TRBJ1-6	TGTGCCAGCAGCCCCTCGGACAGTATTAATTCACCCCTCCACTTT	CASSPSDSINSPLHF
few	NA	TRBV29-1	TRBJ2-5	TGCAGCGTGCGGACACGGGAGACCCAGTACTTC	CSVRTRETQYF
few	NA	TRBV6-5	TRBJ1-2	TGTGCCAGCAGTTACTCATCAGGGGTAGCTAACTATGGCTACACCTTC	CASSYSSGVANYGYTF
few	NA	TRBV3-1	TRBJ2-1	TGTGCCAGCAGCCGAGAGTGGGGCCTCGGTGAGCAGTTCTTC	CASSREWGLGEQFF
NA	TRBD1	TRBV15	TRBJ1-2	TGTGCCAACAGCCGACAAACAGGGGGCCGTGGCTACACCTTC	CANSRQTGGRGYTF
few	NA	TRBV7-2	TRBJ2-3	TGTGCCAGCAGCTTAGTGGTTCGCTTCCTCACAGATACGCAGTATTTT	CASSLVVRFLTDTQYF
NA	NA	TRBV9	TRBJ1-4	TGTGCCAGCAGCGTAGGGACAAATTATGAAAAACTGTTTTTT	CASSVGTNYEKLFF
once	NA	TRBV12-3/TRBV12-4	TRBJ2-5	TGTGCCAGCAGTTTAAGGGCAAAACAAGCGACCCAGTACTTC	CASSLRAKQATQYF
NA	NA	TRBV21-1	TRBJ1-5	TGTGCCACCGACGGTGGCAATCAGCCCCAGCATTTT	CATDGGNQPQHF
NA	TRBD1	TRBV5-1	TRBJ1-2	TGCGCCAGCAGCTTGGACCCGACAGGGAATGGCTACACCTTC	CASSLDPTGNGYTF
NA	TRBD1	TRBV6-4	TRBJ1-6	TGTGCCAGCAGTGACTCGGAGGGCAGGGGGCAATCTTCACCCCTCCACTTT	CASSDSEGRGQSSPLHF
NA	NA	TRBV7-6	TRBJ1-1	TGTGCAACCAGACACTACTCAAGGCCTGAAGCTTTCTTT	CATRHYSRPEAFF
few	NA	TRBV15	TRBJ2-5	TGTGCCACCGTAAGGGGAGACAGGATGAAGACCCAGTACTTC	CATVRGDRMKTQYF
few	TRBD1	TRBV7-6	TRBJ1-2	TGTGCCAGCAGCCCAGTGGCAGGGGGCATCTATGGCTACACCTTC	CASSPVAGGIYGYTF
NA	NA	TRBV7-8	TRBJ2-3	TGTGCCAGCAGCTTAAGTCGGCCAGATACGCAGTATTTT	CASSLSRPDTQYF
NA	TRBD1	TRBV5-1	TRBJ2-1	TGCGCCAGCAGCTTGGCCGGGACAGGGGACTACAATGAGCAGTTCTTC	CASSLAGTGDYNEQFF
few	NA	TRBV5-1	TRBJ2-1	TGCGCCAGCAGCTTACTACCATGGGGGGCCGGCTACAATGAGCAGTTCTTC	CASSLLPWGAGYNEQFF
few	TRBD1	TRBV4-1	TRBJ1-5	TGCGCCAGCAGCCAAGAGAGCAGGGGGCTTCAGCCCCAGCATTTT	CASSQESRGLQPQHF
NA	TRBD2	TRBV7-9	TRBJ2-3	TGTGCCAGCAGCTTCGGGCTAGCGGAAACAGATACGCAGTATTTT	CASSFGLAETDTQYF
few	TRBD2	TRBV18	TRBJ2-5	TGTGCCAGCTCACCGGGAACTAGCGGGGGCCAAGAGACCCAGTACTTC	CASSPGTSGGQETQYF
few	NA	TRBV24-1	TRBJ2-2	TGTGCCACCAGTGCCTCTAAGGACAGTGCGAGGTCCGGGGAGCTGTTTTTT	CATSASKDSARSGELFF
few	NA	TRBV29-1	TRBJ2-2	TGCAGCGTTGAGGACTCCGGGACAAACACCGGGGAGCTGTTTTTT	CSVEDSGTNTGELFF
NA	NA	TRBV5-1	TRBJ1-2	TGCGCCAGCCGGCCCGGTGGGAGTGGTGGAGACTACTGGGGCTATGGCTACACCTTC	CASRPGGSGGDYWGYGYTF
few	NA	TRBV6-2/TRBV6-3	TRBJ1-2	TGTGCCAGCAGTTACCCGCAAGGGGTGAGCGGCTACACCTTC	CASSYPQGVSGYTF
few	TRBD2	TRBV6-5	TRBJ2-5	TGTGCCAGCAGTTACAATCCCAGGGAGGGGGAGACCCAGTACTTC	CASSYNPREGETQYF
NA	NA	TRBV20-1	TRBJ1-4	TGCAGTGCCGCGGGGGACAATAATGAAAAACTGTTTTTT	CSAAGDNNEKLFF
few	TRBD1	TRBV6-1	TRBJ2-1	TGTGCCAGCAGTGTCCGGGACAGGTACAACAATGAGCAGTTCTTC	CASSVRDRYNNEQFF
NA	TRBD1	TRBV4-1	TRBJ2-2	TGCGCCAGCAGCCAACCGGGACAGGGAGACACCGGGGAGCTGTTTTTT	CASSQPGQGDTGELFF
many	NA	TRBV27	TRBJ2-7	TGTGCCAGCAATTCTCCTTTAGGAGAGCAGTACTTC	CASNSPLGEQYF
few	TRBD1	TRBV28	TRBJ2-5	TGTGCCAGCAAGGACAGGGTCCGAGAGACCCAGTACTTC	CASKDRVRETQYF
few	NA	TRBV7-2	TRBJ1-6	TGTGCCAGCAGCTTCGGGGCCGCCTATAATTCACCCCTCCACTTT	CASSFGAAYNSPLHF
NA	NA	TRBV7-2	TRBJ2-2	TGTGCCAGCAGGTGGATGGGGGCGAACACCGGGGAGCTGTTTTTT	CASRWMGANTGELFF
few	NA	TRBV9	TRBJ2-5	TGTGCCAGCAGCCCCCGACAGGGTAGGGAGGCCCAGTACTTC	CASSPRQGREAQYF
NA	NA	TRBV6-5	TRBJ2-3	TGTGCCAGCAGTTCTGCCGTCTCAGTCTGGGATACGCAGTATTTT	CASSSAVSVWDTQYF
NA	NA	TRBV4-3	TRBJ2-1	TGCGCCAGCAGCCAAGATCCCCCTCCTGCTGCTAATGAGCAGTTCTTC	CASSQDPPPAANEQFF
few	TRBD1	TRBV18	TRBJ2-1	TGTGCCAGCTCACCAACAGGGGGCATTGACAATGAGCAGTTCTTC	CASSPTGGIDNEQFF
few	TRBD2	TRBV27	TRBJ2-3	TGTGCCAGCACCCTGAAGGGGGAACTAGCGGGACGTCGCACAGATACGCAGTATTTT	CASTLKGELAGRRTDTQYF
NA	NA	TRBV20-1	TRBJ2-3	TGCAGTGCTGATCTACAGGGTTCAGATACGCAGTATTTT	CSADLQGSDTQYF
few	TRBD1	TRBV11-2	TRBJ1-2	TGTGCCAGCAGCTTAGAGACAGGGGACGGCTACACCTTC	CASSLETGDGYTF
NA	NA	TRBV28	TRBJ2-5	TGTGCCAGCAGTTTCAGGGGGCGGGGGCAAGAGACCCAGTACTTC	CASSFRGRGQETQYF
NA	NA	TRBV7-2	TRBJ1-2	TGTGCCAGCAGCTTAGCGATACAGACCTATGGCTACACCTTC	CASSLAIQTYGYTF
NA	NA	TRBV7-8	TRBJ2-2	TGTGCCAGCAGCCTCTCCTCCGGGAACACCGGGGAGCTGTTTTTT	CASSLSSGNTGELFF
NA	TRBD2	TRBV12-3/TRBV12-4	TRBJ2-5	TGTGCCAGCACTCCGGTAGCGGGGGTTTGGGAGACCCAGTACTTC	CASTPVAGVWETQYF
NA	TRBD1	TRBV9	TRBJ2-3	TGTGCCAGCAGCGAGAGGGAGGGACAGGGCCGAACGCTGGATTTT	CASSEREGQGRTLDF
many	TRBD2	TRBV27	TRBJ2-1	TGTGCCAGCAGGGGAGCGGGGGGGGGTGATGAGCAGTTCTTC	CASRGAGGGDEQFF
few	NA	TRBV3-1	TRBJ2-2	TGTGCCAGCAGCCCCCCGTGGGGGGCGGCCACCGGGGAGCTGTTTTTT	CASSPPWGAATGELFF
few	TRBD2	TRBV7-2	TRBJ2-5	TGTGCCAGCAGCTCGGGGGGACTAAAAGAGACCCAGTACTTC	CASSSGGLKETQYF
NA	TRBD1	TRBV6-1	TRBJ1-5	TGTGCCAGCAGGAGGACAGGGCCCTACAATCAGCCCCAGCATTTT	CASRRTGPYNQPQHF
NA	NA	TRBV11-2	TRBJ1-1	TGTGCCAGCAGCTCGCGGAGAGGGATGAACACTGAAGCTTTCTTT	CASSSRRGMNTEAFF
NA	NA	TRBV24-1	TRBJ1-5	TGTGCCACCAGTGATCACAGGGTTGGCAATCAGCCCCAGCATTTT	CATSDHRVGNQPQHF
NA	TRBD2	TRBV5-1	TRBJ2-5	TGCGCCAGCAGCGTCGTTCGGGGACTAGCGGGGATCCAAGAGACCCAGTACTTC	CASSVVRGLAGIQETQYF
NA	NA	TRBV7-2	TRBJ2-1	TGTGCCAGCACCTTCGGATGGACAAGCAGTAATGAGCAGTTCTTC	CASTFGWTSSNEQFF
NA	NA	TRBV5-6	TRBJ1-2	TGTGCCAGCAGCTTGGTTTTAACGGGGACCGGCGGCTACACCTTC	CASSLVLTGTGGYTF
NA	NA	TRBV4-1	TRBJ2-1	TGCGCCAGCAGCCACCCCCTACGCTACAATGAGCAGTTCTTC	CASSHPLRYNEQFF
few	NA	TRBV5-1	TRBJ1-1	TGCGCCAGCAGCCTTCCCTTCCCTGTGCAGGAACGCACTGAAGCTTTCTTT	CASSLPFPVQERTEAFF
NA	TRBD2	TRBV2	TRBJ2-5	TGTGCCAGCAGTGACGGTCTAGCGGACTACCAAGAGACCCAGTACTTC	CASSDGLADYQETQYF
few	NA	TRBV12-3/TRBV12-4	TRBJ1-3	TGTGCCAGCAGGCGGCAGGCTCTCTCTGGAAACACCATATATTTT	CASRRQALSGNTIYF
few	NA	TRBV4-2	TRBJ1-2	TGTGCCAGCAGCCAAGTAGGCACGGGGGGAAACTATGGCTACACCTTC	CASSQVGTGGNYGYTF
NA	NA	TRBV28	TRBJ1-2	TGTGCCAGCAGGCTATATGGCTACACCTTC	CASRLYGYTF